This T cell receptor (beta chain) appears in the sequencing data of a study of monozygotic twins with inflammatory bowel disease. The study, taken as a whole, reports: Especially with disease activity, IBD patients shared fewer clonotypes with others than healthy twins did. Patient-to-patient differences in immunosuppressive treatment may have added variability to the repertoires.

Addition of UMIs with a 6-nucleotide sample barcode was achieved by template switching. TCRdb reanalyzed the 5' RACE reads, giving one entry per CDR3 protein sequence and no DNA. Recorded here are 300,000 to 400,000 distinct CDR3 sequences; the top ten clones represent approximately 2.4%. About this clonotype: What it recognizes is unknown.

Sequencing was performed on blood. The receptor was isolated from a human donor with ulcerative colitis or Crohn's disease, or a healthy co-twin of an affected twin (not recorded which).

CDR3 sequence: CASSLRQGGSPLHF. The gene calls are TRBV12-3 or TRBV12-4 and TRBJ1-6; TCRdb's D call of TRBD1 is untestable without DNA. CDR3 length: 14 residues.